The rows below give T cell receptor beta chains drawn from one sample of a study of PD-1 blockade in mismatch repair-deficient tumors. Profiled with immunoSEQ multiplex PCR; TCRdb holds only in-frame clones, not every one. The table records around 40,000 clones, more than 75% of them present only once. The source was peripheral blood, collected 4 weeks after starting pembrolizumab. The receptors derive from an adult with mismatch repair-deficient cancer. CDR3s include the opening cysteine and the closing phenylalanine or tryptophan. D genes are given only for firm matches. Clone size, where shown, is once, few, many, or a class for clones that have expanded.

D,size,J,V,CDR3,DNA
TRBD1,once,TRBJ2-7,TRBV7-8,CASSYLRDRAFSSYEQYF,TGTGCCAGCAGCTATCTCCGGGACAGGGCCTTTTCCTCCTACGAGCAGTACTTC
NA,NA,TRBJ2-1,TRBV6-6,CASTAKRGYNEQFF,TGTGCCAGCACCGCAAAGAGGGGCTACAATGAGCAGTTCTTC
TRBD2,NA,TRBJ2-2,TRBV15,CATSLGLAGGYAGELFF,TGTGCCACCAGCCTGGGACTAGCGGGAGGATACGCCGGGGAGCTGTTTTTT
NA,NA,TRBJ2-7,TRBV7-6,CASSLEGGRVPYEQYF,TGTGCCAGCAGCTTAGAAGGTGGGCGGGTTCCCTACGAGCAGTACTTC
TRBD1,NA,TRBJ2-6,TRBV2,CASSPGQGVPGANVLTF,TGTGCCAGCAGTCCGGGACAGGGCGTCCCTGGGGCCAACGTCCTGACTTTC
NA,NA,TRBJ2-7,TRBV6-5,CASSYSIVGEQYF,TGTGCCAGCAGTTACTCGATAGTGGGGGAGCAGTACTTC
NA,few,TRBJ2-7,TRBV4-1,CASSQSPVATGPYEQYF,TGCGCCAGCAGCCAATCACCGGTCGCGACAGGACCGTACGAGCAGTACTTC
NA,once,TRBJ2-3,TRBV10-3,CAIKGRSTDTQYF,TGTGCCATCAAAGGGCGGTCCACAGATACGCAGTATTTT
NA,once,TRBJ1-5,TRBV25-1,CASSEGADSYQPQHF,TGTGCCAGCAGTGAAGGGGCCGACAGTTATCAGCCCCAGCATTTT
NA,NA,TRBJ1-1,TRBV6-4,CASSDPTNTEAFF,TGTGCCAGCAGTGACCCGACAAACACTGAAGCTTTCTTT
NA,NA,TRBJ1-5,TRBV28,CASTTVGFSNQPQHF,TGTGCCAGCACCACGGTGGGGTTTAGCAATCAGCCCCAGCATTTT
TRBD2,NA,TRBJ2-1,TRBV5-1,CASSLEGGPREQFF,TGCGCCAGCAGCTTGGAGGGAGGGCCGCGGGAGCAGTTCTTC
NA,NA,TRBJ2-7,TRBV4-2,CASSQGVDEQYF,TGTGCCAGCAGCCAAGGGGTGGACGAGCAGTACTTC
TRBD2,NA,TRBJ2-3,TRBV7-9,CASSLNRLAPRVYDTQYF,TGTGCCAGCAGCTTAAATCGACTAGCGCCGCGAGTGTATGATACGCAGTATTTT
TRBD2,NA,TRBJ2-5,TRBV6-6,CASSYSGRVQETQYF,TGTGCCAGCAGTTACTCCGGGAGGGTCCAAGAGACCCAGTACTTC
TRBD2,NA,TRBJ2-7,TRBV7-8,CASSETSGRSEQYF,TGTGCCAGCAGCGAGACTAGCGGGAGATCCGAGCAGTACTTC
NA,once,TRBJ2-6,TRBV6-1,CASSGQGTGANVLTF,TGTGCCAGCAGTGGCCAGGGTACTGGGGCCAACGTCCTGACTTTC
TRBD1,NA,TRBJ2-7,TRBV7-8,CASSPWTGGGYEQYF,TGTGCCAGCAGCCCCTGGACAGGGGGCGGTTACGAGCAGTACTTC
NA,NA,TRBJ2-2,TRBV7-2,CASSLNPGPRGELFF,TGTGCCAGCAGCTTAAATCCAGGGCCACGGGGGGAGCTGTTTTTT
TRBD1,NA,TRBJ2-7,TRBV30,CAWIQGAGYEQYF,TGTGCCTGGATACAGGGGGCAGGGTACGAGCAGTACTTC
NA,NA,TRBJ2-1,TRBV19,CASRPRNNEQFF,TGTGCCAGTAGGCCTCGGAACAATGAGCAGTTCTTC
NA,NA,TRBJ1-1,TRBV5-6,CASSLPGGEGNTEAFF,TGTGCCAGCAGCTTGCCGGGGGGAGAAGGGAACACTGAAGCTTTCTTT
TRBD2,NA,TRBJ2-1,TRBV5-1,CASSLVAGGRNEQFF,TGCGCCAGCAGCTTAGTCGCGGGAGGGCGGAATGAGCAGTTCTTC
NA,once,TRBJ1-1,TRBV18,CASSEDTEAFF,TGTGCCAGCTCAGAGGACACTGAAGCTTTCTTT
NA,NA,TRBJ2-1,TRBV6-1,CASSEWGLESYNEQFF,TGTGCCAGCAGTGAATGGGGACTGGAGAGCTACAATGAGCAGTTCTTC
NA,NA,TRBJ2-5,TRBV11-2,CASSLRGVEGETQYF,TGTGCCAGCAGCCTCAGGGGGGTTGAGGGAGAGACCCAGTACTTC
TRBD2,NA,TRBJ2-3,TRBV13,CASSLRLAGYTDTQYF,TGTGCCAGCAGCTTAAGACTAGCGGGATACACAGATACGCAGTATTTT
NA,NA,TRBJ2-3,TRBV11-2,CASSLVGGLQGDTQYF,TGTGCCAGCAGCTTAGTGGGGGGCCTCCAGGGAGATACGCAGTATTTT
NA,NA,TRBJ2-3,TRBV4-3,CASSQGVATDTQYF,TGCGCCAGCAGCCAAGGGGTAGCGACAGATACGCAGTATTTT
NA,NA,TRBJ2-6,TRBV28,CASTLSAPKDTDPWGANVLTF,TGTGCCAGCACCTTATCCGCCCCGAAGGACACTGATCCCTGGGGGGCCAACGTCCTGACTTTC
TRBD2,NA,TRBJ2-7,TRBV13,CASSLTGSGSGGEQYF,TGTGCCAGCAGCCTCACGGGGAGCGGGAGCGGTGGGGAGCAGTACTTC
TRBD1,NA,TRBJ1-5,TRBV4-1,CASSQDDRAHQPQHF,TGCGCCAGCAGCCAAGATGACAGGGCCCATCAGCCCCAGCATTTT